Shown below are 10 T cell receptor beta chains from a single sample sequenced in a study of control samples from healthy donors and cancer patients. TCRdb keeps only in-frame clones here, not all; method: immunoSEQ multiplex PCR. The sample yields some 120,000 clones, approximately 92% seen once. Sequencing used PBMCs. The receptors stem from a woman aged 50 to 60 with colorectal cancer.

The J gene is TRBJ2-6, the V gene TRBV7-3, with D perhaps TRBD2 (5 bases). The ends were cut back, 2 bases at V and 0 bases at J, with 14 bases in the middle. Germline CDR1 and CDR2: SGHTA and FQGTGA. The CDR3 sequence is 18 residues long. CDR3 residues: CASSLLGSWVSGANVLTF. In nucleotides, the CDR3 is TGTGCCAGCAGCTTATTGGGGAGTTGGGTCTCTGGGGCCAACGTCCTGACTTTC.

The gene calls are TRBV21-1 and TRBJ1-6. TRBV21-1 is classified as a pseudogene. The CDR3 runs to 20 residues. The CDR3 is CASSKAGAYEGAYYNSPLHF. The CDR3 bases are TGTGCCAGCAGCAAAGCGGGCGCCTACGAGGGAGCCTACTATAATTCACCCCTCCACTTT.

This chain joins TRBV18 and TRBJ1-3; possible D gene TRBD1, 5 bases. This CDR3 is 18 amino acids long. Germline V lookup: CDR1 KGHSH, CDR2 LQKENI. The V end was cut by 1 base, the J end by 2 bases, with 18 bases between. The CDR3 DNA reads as TGTGCCAGCTCACCACTCACCTATGGGACTCCAGCTGGAAACACCATATATTTT. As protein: CASSPLTYGTPAGNTIYF.

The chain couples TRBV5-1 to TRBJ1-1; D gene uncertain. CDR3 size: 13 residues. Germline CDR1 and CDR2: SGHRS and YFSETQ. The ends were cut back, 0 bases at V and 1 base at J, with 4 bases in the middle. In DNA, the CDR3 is TGCGCCAGCAGCTTGGAGCAGAACACTGAAGCTTTCTTT. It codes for CASSLEQNTEAFF.

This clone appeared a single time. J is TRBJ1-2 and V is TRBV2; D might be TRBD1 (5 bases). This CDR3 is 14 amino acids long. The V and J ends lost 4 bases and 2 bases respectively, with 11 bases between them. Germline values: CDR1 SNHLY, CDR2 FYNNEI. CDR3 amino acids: CASSAGGWNYGYTF. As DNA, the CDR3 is TGTGCCAGCAGTGCGGGGGGTTGGAACTATGGCTACACCTTC.

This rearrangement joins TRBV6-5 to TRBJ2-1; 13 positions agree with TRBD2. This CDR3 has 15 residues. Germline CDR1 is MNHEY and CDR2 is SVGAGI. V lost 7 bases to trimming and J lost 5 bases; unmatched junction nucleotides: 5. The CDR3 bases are TGTGCCAGCACCCGGACTAGCGGGGGCAACAATGAGCAGTTCTTC. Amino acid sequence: CASTRTSGGNNEQFF.

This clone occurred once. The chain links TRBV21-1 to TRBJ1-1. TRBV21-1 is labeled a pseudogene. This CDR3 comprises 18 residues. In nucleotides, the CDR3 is TGTGCCAGCAGCATCCGGAGGGCTAGGGACCCTCGGAACACTGAAGCTTTCTTT. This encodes CASSIRRARDPRNTEAFF.

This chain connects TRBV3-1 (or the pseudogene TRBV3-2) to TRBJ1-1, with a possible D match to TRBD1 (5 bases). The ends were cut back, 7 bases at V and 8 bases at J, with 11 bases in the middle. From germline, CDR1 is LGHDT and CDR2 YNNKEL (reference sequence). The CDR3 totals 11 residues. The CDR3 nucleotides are TGTGCCAGCACCGGGACGGGAGAAGCTTTCTTT. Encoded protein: CASTGTGEAFF.

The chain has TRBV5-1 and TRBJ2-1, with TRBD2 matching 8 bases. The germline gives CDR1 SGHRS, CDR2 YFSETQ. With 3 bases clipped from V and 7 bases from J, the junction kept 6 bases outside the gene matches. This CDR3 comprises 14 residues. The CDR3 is CASSSSGGPNEQFF. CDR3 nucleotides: TGCGCCAGCAGCTCATCGGGGGGGCCGAATGAGCAGTTCTTC.

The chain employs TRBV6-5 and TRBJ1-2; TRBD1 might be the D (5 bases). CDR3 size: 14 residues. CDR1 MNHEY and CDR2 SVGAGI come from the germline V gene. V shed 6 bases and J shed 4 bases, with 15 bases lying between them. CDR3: CASRAMGGPYGYTF. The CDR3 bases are TGTGCCAGCAGGGCCATGGGGGGACCCTATGGCTACACCTTC.